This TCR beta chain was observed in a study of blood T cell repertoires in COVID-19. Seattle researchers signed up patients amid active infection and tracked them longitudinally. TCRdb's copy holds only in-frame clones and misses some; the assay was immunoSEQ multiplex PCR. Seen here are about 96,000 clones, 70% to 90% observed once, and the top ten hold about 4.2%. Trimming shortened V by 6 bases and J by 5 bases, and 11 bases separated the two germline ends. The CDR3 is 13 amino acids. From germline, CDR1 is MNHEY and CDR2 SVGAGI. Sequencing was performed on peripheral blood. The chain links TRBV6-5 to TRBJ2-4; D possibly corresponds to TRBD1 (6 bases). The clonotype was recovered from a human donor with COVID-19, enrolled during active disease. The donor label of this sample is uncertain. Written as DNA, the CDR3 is TGTGCCAGCAGGGGACAACCGGAAAACATTCAGTACTTC. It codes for CASRGQPENIQYF.